This TCR beta chain was profiled in a study of Graves' ophthalmopathy and Graves' hyperthyroidism. Study conclusions and caveats: Most expanded clonotypes from thyroid (those above 0.001 frequency) were also found in blood. Researchers report that a 13-signature model separated ophthalmopathy from stable hyperthyroidism, posting around 90% sensitivity and less than 82% specificity.

Hyperthyroidism patients were newly diagnosed, ill under 2 months, and aged 18 to 65 years. From RNA, the CDR3 regions of TCR beta chains were amplified and sequenced. HTBI primers were used in a first-round RT-PCR, which preceded a second-round multiplex PCR. TCRdb reprocessed the multiplex PCR reads with MiXCR, giving one entry per CDR3 protein. The table lists around 1,200,000 distinct CDR3 sequences, roughly two fifths of them singletons. This clonotype appeared a single time. Its antigen is currently unknown. The sequence came from an adult man with Graves' hyperthyroidism. Sequencing was performed on peripheral blood or thyroid tissue (not recorded which).

Written as DNA, the CDR3 is TGTGCCAGGGGGGACGAACCCTACGAGCAGTACTTC. Translation: CARGDEPYEQYF. V usage is TRBV9 and J usage is TRBJ2-7; D may correspond to TRBD1 or TRBD2 (5 bases each). Germline lookup yields CDR1 SGDLS and CDR2 YYNGEE. V gave up 8 bases and J gave up 2 bases, with 11 bases separating them. The CDR3 length is 12 residues. The variable domain in full, completed from reference TRBV9 and TRBJ2-7, reads DSGVTQTPKHLITATGQRVTLRCSPRSGDLSVYWYQQSLDQGLQFLIQYYNGEERAKGNILERFSAQQFPDLHSELNLSSLELGDSALYFCARGDEPYEQYFGPGTRLTVT.